The 26 T cell receptor beta chains given below trace back to one sample, sequenced in a study of shared T cell receptors in the human thymus. Produced via immunoSEQ multiplex PCR; TCRdb's table is partial and in-frame only. The sample has roughly 500,000 clones; approximately 80% are singletons. The same sample was also used in a study of human thymus T cells.

The specimen sequenced was thymocytes. The receptors here all came from a boy under two years old with a congenital heart defect.

The genes are TRBV5-1 and TRBJ2-5, with a weak D call TRBD2 (6 bases). With the DNA end fitting TRBJ2-7 better, the J assignment may be wrong. This CDR3 contains 17 residues. The germline V gene encodes CDR1 SGHRS and CDR2 YFSETQ. Here the CDR3 DNA reads TGCGCCAGCAGCTTAAAGGTCGATTGGCGGGACTCCTACGAGCAGTACTTC. Translation: CASSLKVDWRDSYEQYF.

The chain links TRBV30 to TRBJ2-1; 11 bases line up with TRBD2. In germline, CDR1 is GTSNPN, CDR2 SVGIG (reference sequence). The V segment lost 7 bases and the J segment 5 bases; nucleotides outside the gene matches: 4. The length of the CDR3 is 13 residues. CDR3 bases: TGTGCCTTAACTAGCGGGAGCCACAATGAGCAGTTCTTC. Its protein product is CALTSGSHNEQFF.

The V and J genes are TRBV2 and TRBJ1-3; D might be TRBD1 (6 bases). CDR1 SNHLY and CDR2 FYNNEI come from the germline V gene. With 6 bases removed from V and 7 bases from J, the gap between germline ends came to 16 bases. There are 14 residues in the CDR3. CDR3 nucleotide sequence: TGTGCCAGCAGCTCAGCGGGGGGCGAGAACACCATATATTTT. It specifies CASSSAGGENTIYF.

This clone turned up a few times. The V and J genes are TRBV2 and TRBJ1-4; the D gene is possibly TRBD1 (5 bases). The CDR3 consists of 17 residues. The V end lost 3 bases, the J end lost 0 bases, and 14 bases lay between the germline ends. Germline V gene data show CDR1 as SNHLY and CDR2 as FYNNEI. CDR3 loop: CASSEPPLTATNEKLFF. Here the CDR3 DNA reads TGTGCCAGCAGTGAGCCCCCTCTGACAGCAACTAATGAAAAACTGTTTTTT.

The sample holds a few counts of this clone. The sample holds other DNA sequences that translate to the same CDR3. The chain is built from TRBV15 and TRBJ2-3; D possibly corresponds to TRBD1 (5 bases). Per germline, CDR1 LNHNV and CDR2 YYDKDF (reference sequence). Trimming took off 4 bases at V and 0 bases at J, with 11 bases between the two ends. The CDR3 totals 15 residues. The CDR3 DNA reads TGTGCCACCAGCACGCTGGCAGGGAGCACAGATACGCAGTATTTT. It is translated as CATSTLAGSTDTQYF.

The chain is built from TRBV4-3 and TRBJ2-7; 7 bases match TRBD2. This CDR3 is built from 15 residues. CDR1 and CDR2 (germline): LGHNA, YSLEER. V lost 0 bases and J lost 9; bases outside the gene matches: 11. This CDR3 is CASSQDHRRELGQYF. DNA for the CDR3: TGCGCCAGCAGCCAAGATCACAGGCGGGAGTTGGGGCAGTACTTC.

The chain joins TRBV27 to TRBJ1-2; 7 bases align to TRBD1. This CDR3 contains 14 residues. CDR1 and CDR2 from the germline V gene are MNHEY and SMNVEV (reference sequence). Germline trimming cut 3 bases from V and 4 bases from J; bases unmatched to any gene: 5. The CDR3 here is CASSFMTGTYGYTF. CDR3 coding DNA: TGTGCCAGCAGTTTCATGACAGGGACCTATGGCTACACCTTC.

V is TRBV30 and J is TRBJ2-1; TRBD2 aligns across 9 bases. Germline CDR1 is GTSNPN and CDR2 is SVGIG (reference sequence). Trimming removed 5 bases from V and 4 bases from J; junction bases left unmatched: 3. The CDR3 spans 13 residues. The CDR3 region has the DNA TGTGCCTGGGGGACTAGCCTTTACAATGAGCAGTTCTTC. Its protein is CAWGTSLYNEQFF.

This chain connects TRBV30 to TRBJ2-1, with 9 bases lining up with TRBD2. CDR1 is GTSNPN and CDR2 is SVGIG in the germline V gene (reference sequence). Trimming removed 6 bases from V and 3 bases from J; junction bases left unmatched: 6. The CDR3 is 14 amino acids. For the CDR3, the DNA is TGTGCCTGTGTAGTAGCGGGAGTCTACAATGAGCAGTTCTTC. This sequence encodes CACVVAGVYNEQFF.

This clone was counted a single time. The chain carries TRBV5-1 and TRBJ1-5; TRBD1 matches at 8 bases. This CDR3 comprises 16 residues. CDR1 is SGHRS and CDR2 is YFSETQ in the germline V gene. Germline trimming cut 4 bases from V and 4 bases from J; bases unmatched to any gene: 10. DNA of the CDR3: TGCGCCAGCAGCCTGGGAGGCAGGGGGCTGAATCAGCCCCAGCATTTT. Translation gives CASSLGGRGLNQPQHF. Full variable domain (remainder filled in from reference TRBV5-1 and TRBJ1-5): KAGVTQTPRYLIKTRGQQVTLSCSPISGHRSVSWYQQTPGQGLQFLFEYFSETQRNKGNFPGRFSGRQFSNSRSEMNVSTLELGDSALYLCASSLGGRGLNQPQHFGDGTRLSIL.

This clone was seen a few times. This rearrangement joins TRBV5-8 to TRBJ2-1, with 7 bases lining up with TRBD1. This CDR3 contains 16 residues. Germline lookup yields CDR1 SGHTS and CDR2 YDEGEE. V gave up 4 bases and J gave up 2 bases; unmatched junction bases: 9. CDR3 residues: CASSHTGQGAYNEQFF. CDR3 DNA: TGTGCCAGCAGCCATACGGGGCAGGGGGCCTACAATGAGCAGTTCTTC.

The chain is built from TRBV30 and TRBJ2-2, with 16 bases fitting TRBD2. V lost 3 bases and J lost 7; bases outside the gene matches: 8. The CDR3 is 17 amino acids. Looked up from germline, CDR1 is GTSNPN and CDR2 is SVGIG (reference sequence). CDR3 DNA sequence: TGTGCCTGGAGGAGGGGACTAGCGGGAGGGCCCCACGGGGAGCTGTTTTTT. Translating it yields CAWRRGLAGGPHGELFF.

The genes are TRBV30 and TRBJ2-1; 12 bases align to TRBD2. The CDR3 covers 21 residues. CDR1 is GTSNPN, CDR2 SVGIG, per germline (reference sequence). Trimming removed 0 bases from V and 6 bases from J; junction bases left unmatched: 21. CDR3 loop: CAWSVSKLSGTSGSAPNEQFF. In DNA, the CDR3 is TGTGCCTGGAGTGTCTCCAAATTATCCGGGACTAGCGGGTCCGCCCCCAATGAGCAGTTCTTC.

The chain carries TRBV21-1 and TRBJ1-2; the table calls TRBD1, which could not be checked here. TRBV21-1 is described as a pseudogene. The CDR3 is 18 amino acids. The CDR3 loop is CASSKEPRQGAQNYGYTF. CDR3 bases: TGTGCCAGCAGCAAAGAGCCCCGACAGGGGGCGCAAAACTATGGCTACACCTTC.

The gene calls are TRBV4-1 and TRBJ2-5, with D possibly being TRBD2 (6 bases). The CDR3 covers 16 residues. Germline CDR1 and CDR2: MGHRA and YSYEKL. V was pared by 4 bases and J by 5 bases, with 20 bases between. Written as DNA, the CDR3 is TGCGCCAGCAGCCCCCAGGCTCGGAGGGAGGCGGAGACCCAGTACTTC. This encodes CASSPQARREAETQYF.

This chain links TRBV2 with TRBJ1-4; 10 nucleotides agree with TRBD1. CDR3 size: 15 residues. CDR1 and CDR2 (germline): SNHLY, FYNNEI. J lost 4 bases, V lost 5 bases, and 4 bases had no gene match. CDR3 residues: CASSCGTGVNEKLFF. The CDR3 nucleotides read TGTGCCAGCAGTTGCGGGACAGGGGTTAATGAAAAACTGTTTTTT.

V is TRBV27 and J is TRBJ2-7, with TRBD2 as a possible D gene (6 bases). This CDR3 has 15 amino acids. Germline V gene data show CDR1 as MNHEY and CDR2 as SMNVEV (reference sequence). V was pared by 1 base and J by 1 base, with 11 bases between. CDR3 coding DNA: TGTGCCAGCAGTTTATGGCGGGATACTTCCTACGAGCAGTACTTC. It encodes CASSLWRDTSYEQYF.

The chain combines TRBV5-1 with TRBJ2-7; D may be TRBD2 (5 bases). Trimming took off 2 bases at V and 1 base at J, with 13 bases between the two ends. There are 15 residues in the CDR3. The germline gives CDR1 SGHRS, CDR2 YFSETQ. CDR3 residues: CASSLTTGSSYEQYF. In DNA form, the CDR3 reads TGCGCCAGCAGCTTAACAACGGGATCATCCTACGAGCAGTACTTC.

The chain carries TRBV7-2 and TRBJ1-5; no definite D call. This CDR3 has 14 residues. Trimming removed 0 bases from V and 5 bases from J, with 8 bases in between. Germline-derived CDR1 and CDR2 are SGHTA and FQGNSA. The CDR3 region is CASSLALTDQPQHF. The CDR3 DNA follows: TGTGCCAGCAGCTTAGCGCTAACGGATCAGCCCCAGCATTTT.

The CDR3 nucleotides read TGTGCCACCAGCAGAGAGTCGATGACAGGGGCTCTAAACTATGGCTACACCTTC. It codes for CATSRESMTGALNYGYTF. The J gene is TRBJ1-2, the V gene TRBV15; 8 positions match TRBD1. After removal of 0 bases from V and 2 bases from J, the junction contained 11 bases not matched to a gene. The germline CDR1 and CDR2 sequences are LNHNV and YYDKDF (reference sequence). This CDR3 has 18 amino acids.

The chain is built from TRBV5-1 and TRBJ2-4; TRBD2 matches at 10 bases. Germline assignment: CDR1 SGHRS and CDR2 YFSETQ. CDR3 size: 19 residues. V was pared by 4 bases and J by 1 base, with 14 bases of the junction left unmatched. CDR3 protein: CASSHYPAGGPPAKNIQYF. In DNA, the CDR3 is TGCGCCAGCAGCCACTATCCAGCGGGAGGGCCACCTGCCAAAAACATTCAGTACTTC.

The chain combines TRBV5-1 with TRBJ2-1; 9 bases map to TRBD2. V was clipped by 7 bases and J by 2 bases; unmatched bases: 7. Germline CDR1 and CDR2: SGHRS and YFSETQ. The CDR3 spans 15 residues. The CDR3 DNA sequence: TGCGCCAGCCGGGAGGCGGGAGGGGCCTACAATGAGCAGTTCTTC. Translation: CASREAGGAYNEQFF.

The CDR3 DNA is TGTGCCTGGAGTGATGGGAGGAGCTCCTACGAGCAGTACTTC. It yields the protein CAWSDGRSSYEQYF. The V and J genes are TRBV30 and TRBJ2-7, with D tentatively TRBD2 (6 bases). CDR3 size: 14 residues. Trimming took 1 base from V and 0 from J, leaving 10 bases between them. CDR1 is GTSNPN and CDR2 is SVGIG in the germline V gene (reference sequence).

This rearrangement joins TRBV28 to TRBJ1-2; D possibly corresponds to TRBD1 (6 bases). The V end lost 6 bases, the J end lost 4 bases, and 15 bases lay between the germline ends. Germline CDR1 reads MDHEN; CDR2 reads SYDVKM. The CDR3 extends over 14 amino acids. Here the CDR3 DNA reads TGTGCCAGCAGCCAGGGGACCCCTGTCTATGGCTACACCTTC. Protein sequence: CASSQGTPVYGYTF.

The V call is TRBV7-3, the J call TRBJ1-1, with 8 bases identical to TRBD1. CDR1 is SGHTA and CDR2 is FQGTGA in the germline V gene. V shed 2 bases and J 4 bases; nucleotides not matched to a gene: 12. This CDR3 comprises 17 residues. The CDR3 region is CASSLELSGGIGTEAFF. As DNA, the CDR3 is TGTGCCAGCAGCTTAGAGCTCTCAGGGGGCATAGGCACTGAAGCTTTCTTT. The whole variable domain, remainder taken from reference TRBV7-3 and TRBJ1-1, is GAGVSQTPSNKVTEKGKYVELRCDPISGHTALYWYRQSLGQGPEFLIYFQGTGAADDSGLPNDRFFAVRPEGSVSTLKIQRTERGDSAVYLCASSLELSGGIGTEAFFGQGTRLTVV.

This sequence joins TRBV19 and TRBJ2-4; a possible D gene is TRBD1 (6 bases). Germline V gene data show CDR1 as LNHDA and CDR2 as SQIVND (reference sequence). The CDR3 is 17 residues long. The V and J ends lost 2 bases and 0 bases respectively, with 14 bases between them. As DNA, the CDR3 is TGTGCCAGTAGTATAAAGGCGTGGGGGCGAGCCAAAAACATTCAGTACTTC. This gives the protein CASSIKAWGRAKNIQYF.